This T cell receptor (beta chain) was sequenced for a study of cytomegalovirus exposure and HLA in healthy donors (dated by TCRdb to about 2017). With respect to the entire study: An earlier analysis of fewer than 750 of the donors reported 276 Gb of sequence data and around 110 million unique TCR beta sequences obtained from around 170 million T cells. An early release that covered 500 to 800 HLA-typed donors contained around 300 gigabases of sequencing data and about 84 million unique TCR sequences. Of the roughly 390 genotyped donors, more than 75% were placed in the genetic ancestry cluster associated with self-reported Caucasian donors. The study aimed to test whether signatures of past pathogen exposure could be identified by cataloging public T cell receptors. Using immunosequencing, the study profiled T cell repertoires from fewer than 850 subjects and related those repertoires to cytomegalovirus serostatus. Along with the approximately 600-subject first cohort, a separate validation cohort of some 130 different subjects was used. High-throughput TCR immunosequencing, statistical association of individual TCRs with disease status, and machine learning were combined to predict cytomegalovirus infection status. A later analysis re-analyzed previously published TCR beta repertoires from roughly 630 donors and added high-resolution HLA genotyping to study TCR occurrence patterns. Rather than using new phenotypic data, the later analysis identified candidate immune exposures from TCR beta sequences and from how often those sequences occurred across donors. In an earlier analysis of 550 to 700 of the donors, high-throughput TCR beta sequencing was used to judge whether each TCR beta V gene segment behaved as functional or pseudogenic. Donor age, sex, ethnicity and CMV serostatus were compiled together with the repertoire data. A later genetic analysis took genome-wide SNP genotypes for about three fifths of the 666 donors and used that subset as a discovery cohort. All discovery cohort repertoires had been generated on a single sequencing platform. Both class I and class II loci were covered by HLA typing, at four-digit resolution. Typing coverage varied by locus: roughly 620-630 donors for A, B, C, DRB1 and DQB1; approximately 520 for DQA1; approximately 610 for DPA1; more than 450 for DPB1. Because of strong linkage in the cohort, five DR-DQ haplotypes were treated as single units for association and clustering. On average, around 230,000 unique TCR beta nucleotide sequences were sequenced per donor among fewer than 500 genotyped donors of the cohort, with around 19% of those sequences being non-productive.

In total, approximately 700 healthy bone marrow donors made up the cohort. At the time of sampling, all cohort members were nominally healthy, though unrecorded immune exposures were likely present. The donor tested CMV seropositive, placing the donor among the approximately 310 seropositive members of the cohort. A peripheral blood sample was collected from each donor, and TCR beta sequencing was performed on peripheral blood mononuclear cells. Genomic DNA was extracted from the blood cell samples with the Qiagen DNeasy Blood Extraction Kit. Findings and caveats that apply to the study as a whole: The classifier was reported to diagnose cytomegalovirus status with high specificity and sensitivity in both the original cohort and the validation cohort. In a later analysis, the rate of TCR association differed among HLA loci, with DRB1 alleles having the most associated TCRs and HLA-C alleles having the fewest. Correlated functional status among segregating V segments might reflect linkage disequilibrium, but an unknown experimental factor could not be ruled out. In a later analysis, around 17,000 TCR beta sequences were associated with specific HLA alleles at a false discovery rate of 0.05. The study gave a list of around 170 TCR beta chains associated with cytomegalovirus. A further reported finding was that TCR beta sequences accurately predicted the HLA-A and HLA-B alleles for most subjects in the first cohort. Because counts were too low, some 17 rarely observed V segments, including chromosome 9 orphons, were excluded from the earlier analysis of roughly 580 of the donors. Compared with the roughly 600-donor mean, donors in an Asian-associated ancestry cluster had fewer N-insertions in productive TCRs, according to a later genetic analysis. Roughly uniform sequencing depth across donors was assumed in presence/absence analyses, although this assumption may not hold. For the cohort, immune exposure information was limited to CMV serostatus. In an earlier analysis of some 640 of the donors, most TCR beta V segments were observed in productive rearrangements about 90% or about 30% of the time, broadly matching IMGT annotations. In a later analysis, HLA-associated TCR beta chains were found to be more clonally expanded and to have lower generation probabilities than equally common non-associated chains. A later analysis reported that several top co-occurrence clusters appeared linked to parvovirus B19, influenza, CMV and Epstein-Barr virus. It was suggested by the authors that the approach could potentially be generalized to other disease states and immunological phenotypes. In a later analysis, most CMV-associated TCR beta chains were found to appear HLA-restricted, with HLA associations seemingly driven largely by CMV exposure. Some IMGT-functional V segments, including TRBV6-2 and TRBV6-3, could not be told apart with the 87-base-pair reads, so those segments were excluded. HLA typing was unavailable for some donors at each locus, so association tests used only the typed subset. A few of the identified cytomegalovirus-associated TCR beta chains were confirmed in vitro to be specific for cytomegalovirus antigens. An association between a missense DCLRE1C variant and V-gene and J-gene trimming of TCR beta chains was found in a later genetic analysis and replicated in an independent cohort. Strong co-occurrence of HLA alleles, especially DR and DQ, made assigning TCR associations to individual alleles difficult. The sequencing pipeline was judged likely to have produced a cluster of highly shared sequence variants as a technical artifact. Most TCR sequences were observed very rarely across donors, whereas some public TCRs were present in many individuals. Only TCR beta chains were sequenced in this cohort, and the absence of alpha or paired-chain data limited detectable features.

Comments on this clone: Its antigen remains undetermined. Base-call qualities are not available, and no considerably larger clone is one nucleotide away.

Libraries came from the immunoSEQ multiplex PCR assay. For the multiplex PCR, a mixture combining 60 forward primers for TCR Vbeta segments and 13 reverse primers for TCR Jbeta segments was used. Amplification of the CDR3 region of rearranged TCR beta genes was performed with a multiplex PCR assay on genomic DNA. The Illumina HiSeq System was used to sequence the amplified TCR beta libraries as 87-base-pair reads. In the paper's pipeline: In a later analysis, 70 million to 95 million unique TCR beta chains were counted across the roughly 670 repertoires, and roughly 11 million of these chains were shared by at least two donors. A nearest-neighbor algorithm error-corrected the raw reads and collapsed the reads into unique sequences, merging closely related sequences to remove PCR and sequencing errors. V, D and J gene segments were assigned by aligning CDR3 sequences to IMGT reference sequences. For a sequence to be retained, at least a six-nucleotide match to both a V gene segment and a J gene segment was required. Rearrangements were classified as productive when the CDR3 lacked stop codons and remained in frame with V and J, and all other rearrangements were classified as non-productive. CDR3 was defined by IMGT convention, running from the second conserved V-encoded cysteine to the conserved J-encoded phenylalanine. The earlier analysis of fewer than 750 of the donors excluded sequences that lacked an unambiguous match to a single V gene segment. In an earlier analysis of about 590 of the donors, a V segment was called functional when productive rearrangements were above 56.7%, and segregating when the standard deviation between donors exceeded 5%. A statistical classification framework was built to diagnose cytomegalovirus status from the catalog of TCR beta chain sequences. In a later analysis, TCR nucleotide sequences were compared against IMGT/GENE-DB human TR gene sequences so that V and J genes could be assigned. The TCRdist pipeline was used in a later analysis to assign CDR3 sequences and most-parsimonious VDJ recombination scenarios. A later analysis defined each TCR beta chain by its CDR3 amino acid sequence plus V-gene family, and excluded reads lacking a unique V-gene family. To address suspected cross-contamination and a sequencing artifact, a later analysis removed approximately 600 highly shared, low-generation-probability nucleotide sequences. For each public chain, a later analysis derived a clonal expansion index from normalized ranks of inferred template counts within each repertoire. Generation probabilities in a later analysis came from a VDJ recombination model fitted to out-of-frame rearrangements, and those results were checked against IGoR. A later analysis scored TCR-TCR, TCR-HLA and TCR-CMV co-occurrence with hypergeometric tests, applying a repertoire-size bias correction to TCR pairs. In a later analysis, false discovery rates were estimated by permuting HLA or CMV assignments 20 times. In a later analysis, co-occurring TCRs were grouped using DBSCAN, and TCRdist sequence similarity was added for clustering within HLA-allele-positive subsets. Repertoires with fewer than 30,000 or more than 120,000 public chains were left out of co-occurrence clustering, as were five repertoires with anomalous nucleotide sharing. The clones in this table, taken by TCRdb from immuneACCESS, are in-frame only. Not every clone is retained; where verified, under half of the shortfall comes from an unresolved V gene, and the cause of the rest is unknown. Clonal size and the V and J genes are those of that table, whereas D and trimming came from the DNA. This sample comprises 150,000 to 200,000 clones, around 79% of them detected only once. The biggest ten clones account for around 0.89% of the sample.

Its CDR3 holds 13 amino acids, cysteine through phenylalanine. Only the CDR3 part of the read is kept: 39 bases, read in frame from the first base. V is clipped by 5 bases and J by 7 bases, and the sequence between their germline boundaries is 11 bases long. From a lookup of the germline V gene, CDR1 and CDR2 are SGHTA and FQGTGA. The sequencing input was PBMCs. The sequence derives from a woman in her forties or fifties in good health and CMV-seropositive. The rearrangement combines TRBV7-3 with TRBJ2-2; no D gene call is confident. The DNA sequence is as follows: TGTGCCAGCAGCCACAGTTCAGGCGGGGAGCTGTTTTTT. Translated, this gives CASSHSSGGELFF.